The rows below give T cell receptor beta chains drawn from one sample of a study of cytomegalovirus exposure and HLA in healthy donors. Produced via immunoSEQ multiplex PCR; TCRdb's table is partial and in-frame only. The sample comprises 130,000 to 150,000 clones, approximately 89% of which are singletons, and 0.69% rests with the top ten. Sequencing input: PBMCs. These receptors were obtained from a young man in good health and CMV-seronegative. The CDR3 runs from the conserved cysteine through the conserved F or W. A D gene is named only where the DNA matches it firmly. Clone size appears in some rows only: once, few, many, or a class for an expanded clone.

DNA | CDR3 | V | size | J | D
TGTGCCAGCAGCTTGGCTCAGGGCGGCTCCTACGAGCAGTACTTC | CASSLAQGGSYEQYF | TRBV5-4 | NA | TRBJ2-7 | NA
TGTGCCAGCAGCTTAAGGGGTAGGACAGCCATGAACACTGAAGCTTTCTTT | CASSLRGRTAMNTEAFF | TRBV7-8 | NA | TRBJ1-1 | NA
TGTGCCAGCAGCCATCGTGGGGCTCCGGATACGCAGTATTTT | CASSHRGAPDTQYF | TRBV25-1 | NA | TRBJ2-3 | NA
TGTGCCAGCAGCTTTCGGGGTCGCAATGAGCAGTTCTTC | CASSFRGRNEQFF | TRBV5-6 | NA | TRBJ2-1 | NA
TGCGCCAGCAGCCCTGCTAGCGGGGAGGGGAAAAACAATGAGCAGTTCTTC | CASSPASGEGKNNEQFF | TRBV5-1 | NA | TRBJ2-1 | TRBD2
TGTGCCAGCAGCGTAGTCGGAGAGACCCAGTACTTC | CASSVVGETQYF | TRBV9 | NA | TRBJ2-5 | NA
TGTGCCAGCAGTGACCCGAGGGCACCCTACGAGCAGTACTTC | CASSDPRAPYEQYF | TRBV6-1 | NA | TRBJ2-7 | NA
TGTGCCAGCAGCTTGGGGGGGCGGGCGACCTACAATGAGCAGTTCTTC | CASSLGGRATYNEQFF | TRBV5-4 | NA | TRBJ2-1 | NA
TGTGCCAGCAGTTGGGACAAGCAAGAGACCCAGTACTTC | CASSWDKQETQYF | TRBV27 | NA | TRBJ2-5 | NA
TGTGCCATCAGTGAGTCCCCAGGCTACTCCTACGAGCAGTACTTC | CAISESPGYSYEQYF | TRBV10-3 | NA | TRBJ2-7 | NA
TGCGCCAGCAGCCAGAACCGGGACAGTACCTACAATGAGCAGTTCTTC | CASSQNRDSTYNEQFF | TRBV4-3 | NA | TRBJ2-1 | TRBD1
TGTGCCAGCAGCTTGCCGCAGGGAAAACAAGAGACCCAGTACTTC | CASSLPQGKQETQYF | TRBV5-6 | NA | TRBJ2-5 | NA
TGTGCCAGCAGCGGAGCCGACAGGGTAACCTACAATGAGCAGTTCTTC | CASSGADRVTYNEQFF | TRBV7-9 | NA | TRBJ2-1 | TRBD1
TGTGCAAGTCACCTAGACAGGGGCATCGCCGGGGAGCTGTTTTTT | CASHLDRGIAGELFF | TRBV12-2 | NA | TRBJ2-2 | NA
TGCGCCAGCAGCCAGCAAGGACAGTTCTACAATGAGCAGTTCTTC | CASSQQGQFYNEQFF | TRBV4-3 | NA | TRBJ2-1 | NA
TGTGCCAGCAGCTTATCGTCTAGGAGTCCGATCTTC | CASSLSSRSPIF | TRBV7-2 | few | TRBJ1-2 | NA
TGCGCCAGCAGTTACCCGGGAGGCCTGGGGGAGCAGTTCTTC | CASSYPGGLGEQFF | TRBV10-2 | NA | TRBJ2-1 | TRBD2